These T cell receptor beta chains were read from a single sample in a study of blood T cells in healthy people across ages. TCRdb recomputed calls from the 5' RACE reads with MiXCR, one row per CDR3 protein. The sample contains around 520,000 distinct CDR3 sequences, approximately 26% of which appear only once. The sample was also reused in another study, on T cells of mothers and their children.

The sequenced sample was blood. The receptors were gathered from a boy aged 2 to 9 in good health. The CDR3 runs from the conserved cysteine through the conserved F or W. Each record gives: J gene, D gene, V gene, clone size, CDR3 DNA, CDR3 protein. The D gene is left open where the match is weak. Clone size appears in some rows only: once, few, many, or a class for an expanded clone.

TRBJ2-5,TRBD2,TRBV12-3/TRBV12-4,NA,TGTGCCAGCAGCCTAGGTTGGGGGGGTTATAGGGGAGAGACCCAGTACTTC,CASSLGWGGYRGETQYF
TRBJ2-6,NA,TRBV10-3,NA,TGTGCCATCGGGGCAGGGTTTCCTTCTGGGGCCAACGTCCTGACTTTC,CAIGAGFPSGANVLTF
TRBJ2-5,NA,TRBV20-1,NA,TGCAGTGCTTCCCTAGCGAACCAAGAGACCCAGTACTTC,CSASLANQETQYF
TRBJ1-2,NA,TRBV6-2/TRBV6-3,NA,TGTGCCAGCAGTCGCTTCGGACGGGATTATGGCTACACCTTC,CASSRFGRDYGYTF
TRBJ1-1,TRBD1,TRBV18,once,TGTGCCAGCTCAGGGCAGGGGGCCACGAACACTGAAGCTTTCTTT,CASSGQGATNTEAFF
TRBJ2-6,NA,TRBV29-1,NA,TGCAGCGTTCGACAGAGCTCTGGGGCCAACGTCCTGACTTTC,CSVRQSSGANVLTF
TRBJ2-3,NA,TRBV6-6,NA,TGTGCCAGCAGTGACCCGGGGGGCGGGGAAGATACGCAGTATTTT,CASSDPGGGEDTQYF
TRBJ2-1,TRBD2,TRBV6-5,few,TGTGCCAGCAGGCCCCTAGCGGGAGGTTGGAATGAGCAGTTCTTC,CASRPLAGGWNEQFF
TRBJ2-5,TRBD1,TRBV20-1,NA,TGCAGTGCTAGGAACAGGGGAGAGACCCAGTACTTC,CSARNRGETQYF
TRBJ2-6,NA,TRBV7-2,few,TGTGCCAGCAGCCTTCCGAACTCTGGGGCCAACGTCCTGACTTTC,CASSLPNSGANVLTF
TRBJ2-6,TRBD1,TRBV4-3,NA,TGCGCCAGCAGCGCCGGGACAGGGGTATCTGGGGCCAACGTCCTGACTTTC,CASSAGTGVSGANVLTF
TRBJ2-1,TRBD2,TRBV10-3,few,TGTGCCATCAGTGCGGTGGTGAGCGGGAGTTTCCAGCAGTTCTTC,CAISAVVSGSFQQFF
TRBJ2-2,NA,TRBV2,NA,TGTGCCAGCACATCTTCTGGGGAGCTGTTTTTT,CASTSSGELFF
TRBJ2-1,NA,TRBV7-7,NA,TGTGCTAGCTCCCGTGGGGGAGGTAATGAGCAGTTCTTC,CASSRGGGNEQFF
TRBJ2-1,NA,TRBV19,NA,TGTGCCAGTAGTACCCATGAGCAGTTCTTC,CASSTHEQFF
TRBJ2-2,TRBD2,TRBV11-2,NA,TGTGCCAGCAGCTTAGAACCGGCGGGAGAGGGAACCGGGGAGCTGTTTTTT,CASSLEPAGEGTGELFF
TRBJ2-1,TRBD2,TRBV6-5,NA,TGTGCCAGCAGTTACGGGGCTAGCGGGAGTAGTTATGAGCAGTTCTTC,CASSYGASGSSYEQFF
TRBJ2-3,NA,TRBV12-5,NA,TGTGCTAGTGGTTTGGACAGAAGCACAGATACGCAGTATTTT,CASGLDRSTDTQYF
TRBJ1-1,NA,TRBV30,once,TGTGCCTGGAGTGCCCAACCTACAGGGAACACTGAAGCTTTCTTT,CAWSAQPTGNTEAFF
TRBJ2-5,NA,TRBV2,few,TGTGCCAGCAGTGGGGAGCGCCAAGAGACCCAGTACTTC,CASSGERQETQYF
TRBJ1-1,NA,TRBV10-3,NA,TGTGCCATCAGTGACCGAGGGGGTACTGAAGCTTTCTTT,CAISDRGGTEAFF
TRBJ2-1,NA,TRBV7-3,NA,TGTGCCAGCAGCTCCTCTGGTAATCTCGGTGAGCAGTTCTTC,CASSSSGNLGEQFF
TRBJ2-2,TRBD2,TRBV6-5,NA,TGTGCCAGCAGTTACCTGACTAGCGGCACCGGGGAGCTGTTTTTT,CASSYLTSGTGELFF
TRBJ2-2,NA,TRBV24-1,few,TGTGCCACCAGTGATTTACTAGCCGGGGAGCTGTTTTTT,CATSDLLAGELFF
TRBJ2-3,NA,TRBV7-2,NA,TGTGCCAGCAGCTTAGGAGGGAGATTAGATACGCAGTATTTT,CASSLGGRLDTQYF
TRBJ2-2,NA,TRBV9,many,TGTGCCAGCAGCGTCGTGACCGGGGAGCTGTTTTTT,CASSVVTGELFF
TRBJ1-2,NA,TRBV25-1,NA,TGTGCCAGCAGTGCCGGACAGTCCCGCGGCTACACCTTC,CASSAGQSRGYTF
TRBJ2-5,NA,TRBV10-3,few,TGTGCCGTATTGGATCAAGAGACCCAGTACTTC,CAVLDQETQYF
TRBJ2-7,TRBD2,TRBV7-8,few,TGTGCCAGCAGCCAGAAACGGACTAGCGGGAGAGGCGAGCAGTACTTC,CASSQKRTSGRGEQYF
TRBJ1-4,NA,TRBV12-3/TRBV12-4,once,TGTGCCAGCAGCGCCGGGACACCTGAAAAACTGTTTTTT,CASSAGTPEKLFF
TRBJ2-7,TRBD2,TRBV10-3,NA,TGTGCCATCAGTGTTCGAGCCCCCCTTGGCGAGCGGGGGGTCCCTTACGAGCAGTACTTC,CAISVRAPLGERGVPYEQYF
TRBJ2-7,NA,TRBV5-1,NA,TGCGCCAGCAGTTCGACCCGGGGGACCTACGAGCAGTACTTC,CASSSTRGTYEQYF
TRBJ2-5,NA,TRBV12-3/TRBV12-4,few,TGTGCCAGCAGTTTAGTTGGCGGAGGAGGAGAGACCCAGTACTTC,CASSLVGGGGETQYF
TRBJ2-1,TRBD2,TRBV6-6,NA,TGTGCCAGCGGTTTGGCTAGCGGGAGGTTGAGGAATGAGCAGTTCTTC,CASGLASGRLRNEQFF